A selection of T cell receptor beta chains follows, all from one sample in a study of cytomegalovirus exposure and HLA in healthy donors. Data came from immunoSEQ multiplex PCR; TCRdb stores just in-frame clones and leaves some out. The table shows roughly 140,000 clones, with more than 65% occurring only once. The sequenced sample consisted of PBMCs. These receptor sequences come from a man aged 45-65 years in good health and CMV-seropositive. The CDR3 runs from the conserved cysteine through the conserved F or W. The D gene is left open where the match is weak.

TRBD1	TRBV6-4	TRBJ1-3	18	TGTGCCAGCAGGCACCTCTCTCCGGGACAGGGCCTCGGAAACACCATATATTTT	CASRHLSPGQGLGNTIYF
TRBD2	TRBV5-8	TRBJ2-7	19	TGTGCCAGCAGCTTACGCGGGACTAGCGGGATTTCCCGGCCCTACGAGCAGTACTTC	CASSLRGTSGISRPYEQYF
TRBD2	TRBV29-1	TRBJ2-3	15	TGCAGCGTTAAAAAACTAGCGGGGACGACAGATACGCAGTATTTT	CSVKKLAGTTDTQYF
TRBD2	TRBV9	TRBJ2-3	14	TGTGCCAGCAGCGTAGCGGGGGGATCCGATACGCAGTATTTT	CASSVAGGSDTQYF
TRBD1	TRBV6-6	TRBJ1-2	16	TGTGCCAGCAGTTACGCACAGGGGTCCCTTACGGGGGGCTACACCTTC	CASSYAQGSLTGGYTF
NA	TRBV9	TRBJ1-3	16	TGTGCCAGCGGGGGGGGGCAGGGCCTCTCTGGAAACACCATATATTTT	CASGGGQGLSGNTIYF
TRBD1	TRBV19	TRBJ1-5	13	TGTGCCAGCACACAGGGGTTCAATCAGCCCCAGCATTTT	CASTQGFNQPQHF
NA	TRBV2	TRBJ2-3	13	TGTGCCAGCAGGGGGGAGGGGGGGATCACGCAGTATTTT	CASRGEGGITQYF
TRBD1	TRBV6-1	TRBJ1-6	13	TGTGCCAGCAGTGGAGCCCGGGACAGTACTCCAACCTTT	CASSGARDSTPTF
NA	TRBV15	TRBJ1-6	13	TGTGCCACCAGCAGAGATCTGAATTCACCCCTCCACTTT	CATSRDLNSPLHF
NA	TRBV14	TRBJ2-1	13	TGTGCCAGCAGCCCGCGGCCAAACGGAGAGCAGTTCTTC	CASSPRPNGEQFF